This is a list of T cell receptor beta chains from one sample in a study of cytotoxic CD8 clonotypes in ibrutinib-treated CLL. Sequencing was performed with immunoSEQ multiplex PCR; in TCRdb, only in-frame clones are kept and a portion is missing. The table records fewer than 400,000 clones, 67% of them present only once. The sample consisted of PBMCs, taken after 36 months of ibrutinib treatment. These receptor sequences come from a human donor with chronic lymphocytic leukemia. Both conserved end residues are part of each CDR3. A D gene is named only where the DNA matches it firmly. Size is omitted from some rows. Given values are once, few, many or a class for expanded clones.

d_gene: -
v_gene: TRBV6-5
j_gene: TRBJ1-1
abundance: few
CDR3nt: TGTGCCAGCAGCCCAGGGACTGAAGCTTTCTTT
CDR3aa: CASSPGTEAFF

d_gene: TRBD1
v_gene: TRBV4-1
j_gene: TRBJ2-2
abundance: -
CDR3nt: TGCGCCAGCAGCCCACAGGGGGGACCCGGGGAGCTGTTTTTT
CDR3aa: CASSPQGGPGELFF

d_gene: -
v_gene: TRBV6-1
j_gene: TRBJ2-2
abundance: few
CDR3nt: TGTGCCAGCAGGCCCTTCGGGACCGGGGAGCTGTTTTTT
CDR3aa: CASRPFGTGELFF

d_gene: TRBD1
v_gene: TRBV9
j_gene: TRBJ1-4
abundance: -
CDR3nt: TGTGCCAGCAGCGTAGGGACAGGGGGGACTAATGAAAAACTGTTTTTT
CDR3aa: CASSVGTGGTNEKLFF

d_gene: -
v_gene: TRBV19
j_gene: TRBJ1-4
abundance: few
CDR3nt: TGTGCCAGTAGTATCAGAGGGCCAACTAATGAAAAACTGTTTTTT
CDR3aa: CASSIRGPTNEKLFF

d_gene: TRBD2
v_gene: TRBV28
j_gene: TRBJ2-5
abundance: -
CDR3nt: TGTGCCAGCACCGGGACTAGCCGAGAGACCCAGTACTTC
CDR3aa: CASTGTSRETQYF

d_gene: -
v_gene: TRBV14
j_gene: TRBJ1-1
abundance: -
CDR3nt: TGTGCCAGCAGCCACCGGGGTTGGGTGAACACTGAAGCTTTCTTT
CDR3aa: CASSHRGWVNTEAFF

d_gene: -
v_gene: TRBV2
j_gene: TRBJ1-1
abundance: once
CDR3nt: TGTGCCAGCAGTGCGCAGGGAGCGCCTGAAGCTTTCTTT
CDR3aa: CASSAQGAPEAFF

d_gene: -
v_gene: TRBV11-2
j_gene: TRBJ2-7
abundance: many
CDR3nt: TGTGCCAGCAGCTTAGGCAGCCTCTACGAGCAGTACTTC
CDR3aa: CASSLGSLYEQYF

d_gene: -
v_gene: TRBV5-1
j_gene: TRBJ2-7
abundance: few
CDR3nt: TGCGCCAGCAGCTTGTCGAGCCAAAACGAGCAGTACTTC
CDR3aa: CASSLSSQNEQYF

d_gene: -
v_gene: TRBV9
j_gene: TRBJ2-3
abundance: -
CDR3nt: TGTGCCAGCAGCGTCGGGACCGGGACGGAGGACCGGAGCACAGATACGCAGTATTTT
CDR3aa: CASSVGTGTEDRSTDTQYF

d_gene: -
v_gene: TRBV6-5
j_gene: TRBJ2-1
abundance: few
CDR3nt: TGTGCCAGCAGTGAACCAAAACATGAGCAGTTCTTC
CDR3aa: CASSEPKHEQFF

d_gene: TRBD1
v_gene: TRBV5-1
j_gene: TRBJ1-4
abundance: few
CDR3nt: TGCGCCAGCAGCTCAAGACAGGGGTGGCAAGAAAAACTGTTTTTT
CDR3aa: CASSSRQGWQEKLFF

d_gene: -
v_gene: TRBV7-2
j_gene: TRBJ2-3
abundance: once
CDR3nt: TGTGCCAGCAGTTTTCGGAGGGGGGGCACAGATACGCAGTATTTT
CDR3aa: CASSFRRGGTDTQYF

d_gene: -
v_gene: TRBV9
j_gene: TRBJ1-6
abundance: -
CDR3nt: TGTGCCAGCAGCGTAGTCGGATACGATTCACCCCTCCACTTT
CDR3aa: CASSVVGYDSPLHF

d_gene: -
v_gene: TRBV15
j_gene: TRBJ2-7
abundance: -
CDR3nt: TGTGCCACCGGCACCAGTTACGAGCAGTACTTC
CDR3aa: CATGTSYEQYF

d_gene: -
v_gene: TRBV29-1
j_gene: TRBJ2-7
abundance: -
CDR3nt: TGCAGCGTTGTAGGGGTGGGCTACGAGCAGTACTTC
CDR3aa: CSVVGVGYEQYF